These 13 T cell receptor beta chains were all obtained from the same sample, sequenced in a study of T-cell memory formation after mild COVID-19. TCRdb recomputed calls from the 5' RACE reads with MiXCR, one row per CDR3 protein. The sample yields almost 250,000 distinct CDR3 sequences, 15% to 19% seen once. The sequenced material came from PBMCs or a T cell subset sorted from them (not recorded which). The origin of the receptors is an adult woman who had mild COVID-19 (a few samples of this study predate the infection). Cell type and time point are not known.

The chain employs TRBV7-2 and TRBJ2-1; 15 nucleotides agree with TRBD2. The CDR3 is 18 residues long. Trimming cost V 5 bases and J 3 bases; bases outside gene matches: 8. Per germline, CDR1 SGHTA and CDR2 FQGNSA. The CDR3 DNA sequence: TGTGCCAGCAGCCGCGGGACTAGCGGGGGGAGGTTCTACAATGAGCAGTTCTTC. Protein sequence: CASSRGTSGGRFYNEQFF.

V usage is TRBV4-3 and J usage is TRBJ2-2; 8 nucleotides match TRBD2. Germline V gene sequence: CDR1 LGHNA, CDR2 YSLEER. The CDR3 runs 17 residues. V trimming: 4 bases; J trimming: 5 bases; junction bases outside the gene matches: 12. CDR3 coding DNA: TGCGCCAGCAGCCTAGAACTCGGGAGGGCGGGTACCGGGGAGCTGTTTTTT. Translated, it gives CASSLELGRAGTGELFF.

CDR3 residues: CASSAVRSSGNTIYF. The CDR3 coding sequence is TGTGCCAGCAGCGCGGTCAGGAGCTCTGGAAACACCATATATTTT. The chain has TRBV2 and TRBJ1-3; D is uncertain. The CDR3 sequence is 15 residues long. Trimming stripped 6 bases from V and 0 bases from J, with 12 bases between. Germline V gives CDR1 SNHLY, CDR2 FYNNEI.

This clonotype appeared a few times. The chain combines TRBV5-4 with TRBJ1-1; 8 positions match TRBD1. Germline V gives CDR1 SGHNT, CDR2 YYREEE (reference sequence). The CDR3 loop spans 14 amino acids. After removal of 1 base from V and 6 bases from J, the junction contained 5 bases not matched to a gene. CDR3 protein: CASSLTGGIAEAFF. CDR3 DNA: TGTGCCAGCAGCTTGACAGGGGGGATCGCTGAAGCTTTCTTT.

This clonotype was observed many times. The rearrangement links TRBV7-9 to TRBJ2-3; TRBD1 is a possible D gene (5 bases). V was shortened by 1 base and J by 2 bases, with 13 bases between the two germline ends. CDR1 is SEHNR, CDR2 FQNEAQ, per germline (reference sequence). The CDR3 has 16 amino acids. The CDR3, as DNA: TGTGCCAGCAGCTTAGGACAGAGCTGGATCACAGATACGCAGTATTTT. Translated, it gives CASSLGQSWITDTQYF.

The table lists this clonotype with a few counts. CDR3 region: CASSVGGSGANVLTF. CDR3 coding DNA: TGTGCCAGCAGCGTAGGAGGGTCTGGGGCCAACGTCCTGACTTTC. This sequence joins TRBV9 and TRBJ2-6; tentatively, D is TRBD2 (5 bases). Germline CDR1 reads SGDLS; CDR2 reads YYNGEE. With 0 bases removed from V and 1 base from J, the gap between germline ends came to 5 bases. The CDR3 runs to 15 residues.

This clonotype was observed a handful of times. This rearrangement joins TRBV29-1 to TRBJ1-1; no clear D. This CDR3 has 12 residues. From germline, CDR1 is SQVTM and CDR2 ANQGSEA. Trimming left V 4 bases short and J 2 bases short, with 8 bases between. The CDR3 DNA reads as TGCAGCGTTGTAGTGAGTAACACTGAAGCTTTCTTT. Its protein product is CSVVVSNTEAFF.

The table lists this clonotype with a few counts. V and J are TRBV7-2 and TRBJ2-1, with 8 positions matching TRBD2. Germline V gene lookup returns CDR1 SGHTA and CDR2 FQGNSA. The CDR3 is made up of 16 amino acids. With 0 bases clipped from V and 6 bases from J, the junction kept 7 bases outside the gene matches. The CDR3 is CASSLAPSGGSNEQFF. The CDR3 DNA reads TGTGCCAGCAGCTTAGCACCCAGCGGGGGCTCCAATGAGCAGTTCTTC.

This sequence joins TRBV12-3 or TRBV12-4 and TRBJ2-5; D gene unclear. This CDR3 region has 12 residues. V was cut by 7 bases and J by 0 bases, with 6 bases left in between. In nucleotides, the CDR3 is TGTGCCAGCAATGTAAACCAAGAGACCCAGTACTTC. This encodes CASNVNQETQYF.

The chain combines TRBV5-1 with TRBJ2-3, with D uncertain. The CDR3 is 12 amino acids. The V and J ends lost 1 base and 4 bases respectively, with 4 bases between them. The germline CDR1 and CDR2 sequences are SGHRS and YFSETQ. The CDR3 sequence is CASSLRADTQYF. The CDR3 region has the DNA TGCGCCAGCAGCTTGAGGGCAGATACGCAGTATTTT.

This chain connects TRBV3-1 to TRBJ2-3; 10 bases fit TRBD2. Unmatched junction bases numbered 12, after V lost 2 bases and J lost 4 bases. In germline, CDR1 is LGHDT, CDR2 YNNKEL (reference sequence). The CDR3 runs 18 residues. The CDR3 loop is CASSQFSTLAGSADTQYF. The DNA of the CDR3 is TGTGCCAGCAGCCAATTCTCTACACTAGCGGGGTCGGCAGATACGCAGTATTTT.

This clonotype came up a few times. DNA of the CDR3: TGTGCCAGCAGTGAAGGGGCGACAGTTTATGGCTACACCTTC. Amino acid sequence: CASSEGATVYGYTF. The chain is built from TRBV2 and TRBJ1-2; D might be TRBD1 (5 bases). V was clipped by 1 base and J by 5 bases, with 11 bases between them. Germline values: CDR1 SNHLY, CDR2 FYNNEI. This CDR3 is 14 amino acids long.

The gene calls are TRBV7-2 and TRBJ2-3; 7 nucleotides match TRBD2. V dropped 5 bases and J dropped 0; count of bases not matched to a gene: 5. The CDR3 sequence is 15 residues long. CDR1 is SGHTA, CDR2 FQGNSA, per germline. CDR3 in amino acids: CASSPHGRSTDTQYF. DNA for the CDR3: TGTGCCAGCAGCCCCCACGGGAGGAGCACAGATACGCAGTATTTT.